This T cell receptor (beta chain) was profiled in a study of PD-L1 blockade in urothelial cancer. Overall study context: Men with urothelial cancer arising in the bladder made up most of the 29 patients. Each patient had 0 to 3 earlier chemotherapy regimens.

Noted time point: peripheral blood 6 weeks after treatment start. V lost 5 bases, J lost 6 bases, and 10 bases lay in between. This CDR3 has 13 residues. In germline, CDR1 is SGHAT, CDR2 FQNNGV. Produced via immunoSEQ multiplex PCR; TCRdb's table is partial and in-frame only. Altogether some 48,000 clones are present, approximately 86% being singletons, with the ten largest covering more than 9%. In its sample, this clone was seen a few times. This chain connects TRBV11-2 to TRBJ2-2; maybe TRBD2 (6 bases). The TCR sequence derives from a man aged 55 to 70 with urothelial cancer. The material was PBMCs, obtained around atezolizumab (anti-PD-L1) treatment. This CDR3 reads CASSPLASGELFF. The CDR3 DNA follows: TGTGCCAGCAGCCCTCTAGCGTCCGGGGAGCTGTTTTTT.